This section outlines one T cell receptor (beta chain) sequence together with its context. Its antigen has not been determined. No clone much larger than this one lies a single base away; base qualities are absent. The immunoSEQ Assay, a bias-controlled multiplex PCR, was used to amplify TCRbeta CDR3 regions from genomic DNA. On the study's bioinformatics: Within the assay, amplification of reference gene primers was used to estimate how many nucleated cells each sample contained. To quantify the absolute abundance of each unique TCRbeta CDR3 rearrangement, sequence reads were collapsed and filtered. For each sample, productive Simpson clonality was calculated by taking the square root of Simpson's diversity index across productive rearrangements. Imported from immuneACCESS, the table was reduced by TCRdb to in-frame sequences with V and J called. These copies leave out some clones; in studies compared against another copy, an unresolved V gene accounts for under half, and the cause of the remainder is not known. V and J calls and clone size are given by that table; D and trimming were obtained from the DNA. Across this sample there are over 200,000 clones, with around 85% seen only once. The ten biggest clones cover approximately 8% of the sample.

Whole blood was collected in K2EDTA tubes by collaborating institutions according to the institutions' own protocols. Collaborator samples were shipped for TCRbeta analysis as frozen whole blood, isolated PBMCs, or DNA extracted from either sample type. Germline trimming: 4 bases from V, 8 bases from J; junction bases outside gene matches: 5. CDR1 and CDR2, looked up from the germline V gene, are KGHDR and SFDVKD. Reading from cysteine to phenylalanine, the CDR3 counts 13 amino acids. Only the CDR3 DNA is retained, 39 bases long and in frame from the first base. The data were obtained in a study of blood T cell repertoires in COVID-19 (dated by TCRdb to the early 2020s). Looking at the study overall: Samples covering the acute and convalescent phases of COVID-19 were provided by collaborators in the United States, Italy and Spain. The material from the prospective study consisted of cDNA or gDNA derived from T cells, B-cell-depleted T cells, or PBMCs. Deeply sampled blood TCRbeta repertoires from subjects exposed to, actively infected with, or recovered from COVID-19 were included in the dataset. The repertoires were released in a freely available public database intended as a resource for research on the immune response to SARS-CoV-2. Samples were obtained from the ongoing ImmuneRACE study (first 160 participants) and from some 1,200 subjects provided by 6 global collaborators. The sample metadata nearly always contained a de-identified subject ID, COVID-19 status, age in years and sex. HLA class I and class II types, where available, came from metadata supplied by the sample provider rather than from assay-based typing.

The paper's findings and limits, for the study overall: How much clinical and demographic metadata was included differed by source and by participant, and the metadata was provided uncurated.

This receptor was obtained from a woman of 80 years or more with acute or convalescent COVID-19. The chain links TRBV24-1 with TRBJ1-2; the central 8 bases match TRBD1. The sample consisted of peripheral blood. The nucleotide sequence is TGTGCCACCAGTGAATCAGGGGGCGCCGGCTACACCTTC. It codes for CATSESGGAGYTF.